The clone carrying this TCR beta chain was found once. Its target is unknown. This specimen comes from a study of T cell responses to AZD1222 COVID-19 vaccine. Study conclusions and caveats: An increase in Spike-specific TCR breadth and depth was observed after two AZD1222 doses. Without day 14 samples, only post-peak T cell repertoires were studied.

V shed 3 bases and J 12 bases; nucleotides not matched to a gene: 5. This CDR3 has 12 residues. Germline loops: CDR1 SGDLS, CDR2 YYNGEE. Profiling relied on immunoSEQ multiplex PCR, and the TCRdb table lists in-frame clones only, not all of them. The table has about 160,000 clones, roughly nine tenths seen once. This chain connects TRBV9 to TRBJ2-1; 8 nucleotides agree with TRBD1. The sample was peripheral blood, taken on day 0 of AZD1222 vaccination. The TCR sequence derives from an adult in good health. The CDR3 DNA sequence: TGTGCCAGCAGCGCCAGGGGGCGAGGGCAGTTCTTC. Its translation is CASSARGRGQFF.